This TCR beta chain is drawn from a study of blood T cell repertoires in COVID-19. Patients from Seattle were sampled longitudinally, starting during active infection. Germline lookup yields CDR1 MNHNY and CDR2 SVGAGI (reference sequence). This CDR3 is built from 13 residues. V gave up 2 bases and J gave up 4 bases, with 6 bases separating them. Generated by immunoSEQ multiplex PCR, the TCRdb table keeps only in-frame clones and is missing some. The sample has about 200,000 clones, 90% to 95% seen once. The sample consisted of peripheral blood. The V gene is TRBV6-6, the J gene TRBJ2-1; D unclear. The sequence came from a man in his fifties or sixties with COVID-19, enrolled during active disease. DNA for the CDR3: TGTGCCAGCAGTTACACGGAGTACAATGAGCAGTTCTTC. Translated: CASSYTEYNEQFF.